One sample yielded the 20 T cell receptor beta chains listed below, sequenced in a study of Graves' ophthalmopathy and Graves' hyperthyroidism. Amplification of the TCR beta CDR3 regions used RNA transcripts (as template). RT-PCR in the first round used HTBI primers; a second-round multiplex PCR followed. TCRdb recomputed calls from the multiplex PCR reads with MiXCR, one row per CDR3 protein. The table records 340,000 or so distinct CDR3 sequences, about 17% of them present only once. The source material was peripheral blood. The source of these receptors is an adult man with Graves' ophthalmopathy.

V gene TRBV28 combines with J gene TRBJ1-1; 8 bases align to TRBD1. Per the germline V gene, CDR1 is MDHEN and CDR2 is SYDVKM. V shed 9 bases and J 1 base; nucleotides not matched to a gene: 13. The CDR3 runs 16 residues. The CDR3 sequence: CASRQGRRVGNTEAFF. As DNA, the CDR3 is TGTGCCAGTCGACAGGGGCGCCGTGTGGGGAACACTGAAGCTTTCTTT.

Details on this clonotype: A read error may produce the germline difference seen at one junction end. The V call is TRBV28, the J call TRBJ2-7, with a possible D match to TRBD2 (5 bases). The CDR3 loop spans 15 amino acids. Germline V gene sequence: CDR1 MDHEN, CDR2 SYDVKM. The CDR3 reads CASSSPRVADYEQCF. CDR3 nucleotide sequence: TGTGCCAGCAGCTCCCCACGGGTAGCCGACTACGAGCAGTGCTTC. Full variable domain (remainder filled in from reference TRBV28 and TRBJ2-7): DVKVTQSSRYLVKRTGEKVFLECVQDMDHENMFWYRQDPGLGLRLIYFSYDVKMKEKGDIPEGYSVSREKKERFSLILESASTNQTSMYLCASSSPRVADYEQCFGPGTRLTVT.

The chain uses TRBV11-2 and TRBJ2-7; TRBD2 matches at 8 bases. Per the germline V gene, CDR1 is SGHAT and CDR2 is FQNNGV. V shed 1 base, J shed 0 bases, and the junction held 5 bases outside the gene matches. The CDR3 consists of 16 residues. Here the CDR3 DNA reads TGTGCCAGCAGCTTAGTGGGGCGGGGGGCCTCCTACGAGCAGTACTTC. Translating it yields CASSLVGRGASYEQYF.

This clonotype was picked up many times. Compared with germline, one end of the junction differs, possibly owing to a read error. The V gene is TRBV6-5, the J gene TRBJ1-5, with 7 positions matching TRBD1. CDR3 size: 17 residues. Germline lookup yields CDR1 MNHEY and CDR2 SVGAGI. The CDR3 bases are TGTGGCAGCGGGCTCCGAGGGGGCGGTCGAGGCAATCAGCCCCAGCATTTT. It specifies CGSGLRGGGRGNQPQHF.

In this sample, this clonotype turned up many times. In DNA form, the CDR3 reads TGCAGTGCTAGAGATTTGGGACAGGGGTTCTACGAGCAGTACTTC. Protein: CSARDLGQGFYEQYF. This sequence joins TRBV20-1 and TRBJ2-7, with 10 nucleotides matching TRBD1. V was clipped by 0 bases and J by 3 bases; unmatched bases: 5. CDR1 is DFQATT and CDR2 is SNEGSKA in the germline V gene (reference sequence). The CDR3 runs to 15 residues.

This clonotype was recorded at least ten times. The chain has TRBV14 and TRBJ2-5; D perhaps matches TRBD2 (6 bases). Trimming took 3 bases from V and 5 from J, leaving 13 bases between them. The CDR3 runs 14 residues. In germline, CDR1 is SGHDN, CDR2 FVKESK. The CDR3 reads CASSHPLGGETQYF. DNA for the CDR3: TGTGCCAGCAGCCATCCTTTAGGAGGGGAGACCCAGTACTTC.

This clonotype was counted ten times or more. The chain joins TRBV5-1 to TRBJ1-2; 9 bases are shared with TRBD1. Germline V gene data show CDR1 as SGHRS and CDR2 as YFSETQ. The CDR3 runs to 15 residues. After removal of 5 bases from V and 2 bases from J, the junction contained 7 bases not matched to a gene. CDR3 sequence: CASSTGTGTNYGYTF. CDR3 DNA: TGCGCCAGCAGTACCGGGACAGGGACGAACTATGGCTACACCTTC.

This clonotype appeared many times. V is TRBV30 and J is TRBJ1-2; 8 bases agree with TRBD1. V shed 5 bases and J 5 bases; nucleotides not matched to a gene: 7. Looked up from germline, CDR1 is GTSNPN and CDR2 is SVGIG (reference sequence). The CDR3 loop spans 13 amino acids. For the CDR3, the DNA is TGTGCCTGGTCGGACAGGGTACGGTATGGCTACACCTTC. Its protein product is CAWSDRVRYGYTF.

In this sample, this clonotype turned up many times. The rearrangement joins TRBV3-1 to TRBJ2-5; 9 bases match TRBD2. This CDR3 region has 17 residues. The trim removed 4 bases at V and 0 bases at J, leaving 9 bases unmatched. Germline V gene sequence: CDR1 LGHDT, CDR2 YNNKEL (reference sequence). CDR3 region: CASSPLGAGGYQETQYF. CDR3 bases: TGTGCCAGCAGCCCGTTAGGCGCGGGAGGGTACCAAGAGACCCAGTACTTC.

This chain connects TRBV20-1 to TRBJ1-1, with 7 bases aligning to TRBD1. This CDR3 is 8 amino acids long. Germline CDR1 is DFQATT and CDR2 is SNEGSKA (reference sequence). DNA for the CDR3: TGCGCAGGGGGACTGGCTTTCTTT. It is translated as CAGGLAFF.

This clonotype was seen only once. A much larger clone lies a single base off, so this may be a read error. The chain has TRBV19 and TRBJ2-7; 7 nucleotides agree with TRBD1. The CDR3 totals 14 residues. Germline V CDR1 and CDR2: LNHDA, SQIVND (reference sequence). The V and J ends lost 7 bases and 6 bases, in that order; junction bases with no gene match: 12. The CDR3 region has the DNA TGTGCCAGTACCTCAGGGACAGCGGTCGGCGAGCAGTACTTC. The encoded protein is CASTSGTAVGEQYF.

The chain carries TRBV7-2 and TRBJ1-2, with D perhaps TRBD1 (5 bases). The CDR3 is made up of 15 amino acids. Deletions cut 2 bases from V and 4 bases from J, with 14 bases between. The germline V gene has CDR1 SGHTA and CDR2 FQGNSA. Here the CDR3 reads CASSLSRELVYGYTF. CDR3 DNA: TGTGCCAGCAGCTTAAGCAGGGAGCTGGTCTATGGCTACACCTTC.

Many counts were recorded for this clonotype. The J gene is TRBJ2-7, the V gene TRBV30, with D possibly TRBD1 on 6 matching bases. Germline values: CDR1 GTSNPN, CDR2 SVGIG (reference sequence). CDR3 length: 14 residues. With 4 bases removed from V and 5 bases from J, the gap between germline ends came to 18 bases. The chain's CDR3 is CAWILGGTGNEQYF. The DNA of the CDR3 is TGTGCCTGGATCCTTGGGGGCACGGGGAACGAGCAGTACTTC.

This clonotype was seen at least ten times. The rearrangement uses TRBV30 and TRBJ2-2; unclear D gene. The CDR3 contains 14 residues. The V gene's germline CDR1 is GTSNPN and CDR2 SVGIG (reference sequence). V dropped 0 bases and J dropped 4 bases, with 9 bases sitting between them. The CDR3 coding sequence is TGTGCCTGGAGTGTCGGGTGGATCACCGGGGAGCTGTTTTTT. It yields the protein CAWSVGWITGELFF.

This clonotype has ten or more counts. V usage is TRBV4-1 and J usage is TRBJ2-5; D not certain. The germline CDR1 and CDR2 sequences are MGHRA and YSYEKL. This CDR3 comprises 15 residues. V was clipped by 4 bases and J by 0 bases, with 12 bases between them. CDR3 in DNA: TGCGCCAGCAGCCCCCCGGCTGCGTACCAAGAGACCCAGTACTTC. Its translation: CASSPPAAYQETQYF.

This clonotype was found many times. The rearrangement joins TRBV28 to TRBJ1-5, with TRBD1 matching over 10 bases. Trimming cost V 6 bases and J 6 bases; bases outside gene matches: 5. CDR1 and CDR2 from the germline V gene are MDHEN and SYDVKM. The CDR3 covers 14 residues. The CDR3 is CASRGGTGAQPQHF. In nucleotides, the CDR3 is TGTGCCAGCAGGGGAGGGACAGGGGCTCAGCCCCAGCATTTT.

The V and J genes are TRBV6-1 and TRBJ1-1; D might be TRBD1 (5 bases). Germline CDR1 reads MNHNS; CDR2 reads SASEGT. The CDR3 totals 13 residues. V was clipped by 7 bases and J by 1 base, with 10 bases between them. The chain's CDR3 is CASTSGGNTEAFF. The CDR3 nucleotides are TGTGCCAGCACATCGGGGGGGAACACTGAAGCTTTCTTT.

There are many counts of this clonotype. The V call is TRBV28, the J call TRBJ1-2; maybe TRBD1 (5 bases). Germline lookup yields CDR1 MDHEN and CDR2 SYDVKM. The CDR3 loop spans 14 amino acids. V was shortened by 10 bases and J by 7 bases, with 22 bases between the two germline ends. In DNA, the CDR3 is TGTGCCACCGCCCTGGTTTCGGGGGGAAGTGGCTACACCTTC. As protein: CATALVSGGSGYTF.

This clonotype was detected ten times or more. The gene calls are TRBV6-2 or TRBV6-3 and TRBJ1-5; weak D call: TRBD1 (5 bases). Trimming took off 0 bases at V and 4 bases at J, with 13 bases between the two ends. Germline V CDR1 and CDR2: MNHEY, SVGEGT. The CDR3 spans 16 residues. This CDR3 reads CASSYSFGAGNQPQHF. The CDR3 DNA sequence: TGTGCCAGCAGTTACTCCTTTGGGGCAGGGAATCAGCCCCAGCATTTT.

This clonotype appeared many times. V and J are TRBV28 and TRBJ1-5, with 9 bases matching TRBD1. J lost 7 bases, V lost 6 bases, and 7 bases had no gene match. In germline, CDR1 is MDHEN, CDR2 SYDVKM. This CDR3 has 14 amino acids. The CDR3 DNA sequence: TGTGCCAGCAGCCCGGGACAGGGTGACCAGCCCCAGCATTTT. It specifies CASSPGQGDQPQHF. Variable domain in full (rest from reference TRBV28 and TRBJ1-5): DVKVTQSSRYLVKRTGEKVFLECVQDMDHENMFWYRQDPGLGLRLIYFSYDVKMKEKGDIPEGYSVSREKKERFSLILESASTNQTSMYLCASSPGQGDQPQHFGDGTRLSIL.